The 4 T cell receptor beta chains listed next were all sequenced from one sample in a study of blood T cell repertoires in COVID-19. TCRdb keeps only in-frame clones here, not all; method: immunoSEQ multiplex PCR. The repertoire holds some 250,000 clones, with around 80% as singletons. Sequenced material: peripheral blood. The receptors come from a man at least 80 years old with acute or convalescent COVID-19.

A single count supports this clone. The rearrangement joins TRBV28 to TRBJ1-2, with TRBD1 identical over 7 bases. The germline gives CDR1 MDHEN, CDR2 SYDVKM. V was clipped by 5 bases and J by 4 bases; unmatched bases: 13. The CDR3 sequence is 16 residues long. The DNA for the CDR3 is TGTGCCAGCAGTATCCCAAACCGGGACAGAACCTATGGCTACACCTTC. Protein: CASSIPNRDRTYGYTF.

The table lists this clone with a count of one. The V gene is TRBV2, the J gene TRBJ2-7; 8 bases are shared with TRBD2. Germline loops: CDR1 SNHLY, CDR2 FYNNEI. V lost 1 base to trimming and J lost 3 bases; unmatched junction nucleotides: 5. The CDR3 length is 15 residues. The CDR3 spells CASSEGVSGIYEQYF. The CDR3 region has the DNA TGTGCCAGCAGTGAAGGTGTTAGCGGGATCTACGAGCAGTACTTC.

V usage is TRBV27 and J usage is TRBJ2-7; 11 positions match TRBD2. In germline, CDR1 is MNHEY, CDR2 SMNVEV (reference sequence). The CDR3 contains 16 residues. The trim removed 5 bases at V and 6 bases at J, leaving 12 bases unmatched. The CDR3 nucleotides read TGTGCCAGCAGTCCCTACCCGGGACTAGCGGTCGGCGAGCAGTACTTC. It yields the protein CASSPYPGLAVGEQYF.

This clone came up once. This sequence joins TRBV10-3 and TRBJ1-1; D might be TRBD1 (6 bases). Trimming removed 1 base at V and 1 base at J, with 7 bases between. CDR1 is ENHRY and CDR2 is SYGVKD in the germline V gene. This CDR3 is 14 amino acids long. CDR3 DNA: TGTGCCATCAGTGAGTTGACAGGGAACACTGAAGCTTTCTTT. The encoded protein is CAISELTGNTEAFF.